The source of this TCR beta chain is a study of T cell responses to AZD1222 COVID-19 vaccine. V was pared by 2 bases and J by 0 bases, with 17 bases between. CDR3 length: 17 amino acids. CDR1 is ENHRY and CDR2 is SYGVKD in the germline V gene. Sequenced by immunoSEQ multiplex PCR; TCRdb stores in-frame clones only, minus some. The table includes about 140,000 clones, more than 75% detected once. The receptor comes from an adult who received the AZD1222 COVID-19 vaccine. The specimen comprised peripheral blood, sampled 28 days after the second AZD1222 dose. The gene calls are TRBV10-3 and TRBJ2-7; a weak D match, TRBD2 (5 bases). CDR3 DNA sequence: TGTGCCATCAGTGAGGGATCTCGGGGTCAGAGCTCCTACGAGCAGTACTTC. This encodes CAISEGSRGQSSYEQYF.